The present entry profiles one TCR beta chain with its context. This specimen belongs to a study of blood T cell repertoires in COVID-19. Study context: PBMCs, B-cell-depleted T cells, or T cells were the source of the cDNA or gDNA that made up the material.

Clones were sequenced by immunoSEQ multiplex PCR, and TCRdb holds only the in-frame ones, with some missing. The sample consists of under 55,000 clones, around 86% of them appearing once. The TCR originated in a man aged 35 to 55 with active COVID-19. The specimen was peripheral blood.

The CDR3 DNA sequence: TGTGCCAGCAGCCAAGACTACGGTGAGCAGTTCTTC. Translating gives CASSQDYGEQFF. The chain joins TRBV3-1 (or the pseudogene TRBV3-2) to TRBJ2-1; D is ambiguous. CDR1 LGHDT and CDR2 YNNKEL come from the germline V gene (reference sequence). The CDR3 length is 12 residues. Trimming took off 0 bases at V and 9 bases at J, with 6 bases between the two ends.